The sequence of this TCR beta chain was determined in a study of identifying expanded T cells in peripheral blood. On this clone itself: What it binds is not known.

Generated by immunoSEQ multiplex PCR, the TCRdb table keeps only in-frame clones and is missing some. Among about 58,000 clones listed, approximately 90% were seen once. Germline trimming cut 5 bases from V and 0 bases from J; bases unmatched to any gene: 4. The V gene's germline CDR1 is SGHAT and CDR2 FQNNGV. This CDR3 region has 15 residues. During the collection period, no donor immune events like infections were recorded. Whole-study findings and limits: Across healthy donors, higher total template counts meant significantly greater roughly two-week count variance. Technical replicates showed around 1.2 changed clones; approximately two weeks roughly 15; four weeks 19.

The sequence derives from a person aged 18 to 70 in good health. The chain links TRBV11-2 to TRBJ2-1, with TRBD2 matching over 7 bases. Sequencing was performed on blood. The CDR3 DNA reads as TGTGCCAGCAGCCACGCGGGAGACTCCTACAATGAGCAGTTCTTC. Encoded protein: CASSHAGDSYNEQFF.